This entry lists 5 T cell receptor beta chains sequenced from one sample in a study of persistence of HIV-infected CD4 T cells. The libraries were made with immunoSEQ version 4 in survey mode. This table comes from immunoSEQ multiplex PCR, and its TCRdb copy is limited to in-frame clones, with some not included. Here the sample spans about 16,000 clones, less than 75% being singletons. The stimulus was lysate of CMV-infected fibroblasts, about 10 ug/mL. Responding CD4+ T cells were sorted by upregulation of both CD40 ligand and CD69. Their target antigens are unknown. The material was CD4+ T cells sorted from PBMCs after approximately 18-hour stimulation, obtained from a patient who received antiretroviral therapy. The receptors here all came from an adult woman with HIV who was CMV-seropositive.

The J gene is TRBJ1-2, the V gene TRBV19; TRBD1 might be the D (5 bases). The CDR3 is 17 residues long. V dropped 6 bases and J dropped 0 bases, with 20 bases sitting between them. Germline-derived CDR1 and CDR2 are LNHDA and SQIVND (reference sequence). The DNA for the CDR3 is TGTGCCAGTAGATGGGCGAAGGGACTTTCTTCTAACTATGGCTACACCTTC. This codes for CASRWAKGLSSNYGYTF.

A few counts support this clone. The gene calls are TRBV5-1 and TRBJ1-1, with D perhaps matching TRBD1 (6 bases). The germline CDR1 and CDR2 sequences are SGHRS and YFSETQ. Trimming took 4 bases from V and 7 from J, leaving 17 bases between them. The CDR3 is 14 residues long. CDR3 coding DNA: TGCGCCAGCAGCGCCCGCAGGGGAGTGGATGAAGCTTTCTTT. Translated, it gives CASSARRGVDEAFF.

The chain links TRBV7-9 to TRBJ1-6, with TRBD1 matching over 10 bases. This CDR3 is built from 15 residues. The germline V gene encodes CDR1 SEHNR and CDR2 FQNEAQ (reference sequence). Trimming at V came to 5 bases and at J to 10 bases, leaving 8 bases not matched to a gene. CDR3 amino acids: CASSAWTGGGSPLHF. As DNA, the CDR3 is TGTGCCAGCAGCGCCTGGACAGGGGGTGGCTCACCCCTCCACTTT.

This rearrangement joins TRBV7-8 to TRBJ2-2, with D perhaps TRBD2 (6 bases). Germline V gene lookup returns CDR1 SGHVS and CDR2 FQNEAQ. This CDR3 is 18 amino acids long. The V end lost 1 base, the J end lost 0 bases, and 15 bases lay between the germline ends. The DNA for the CDR3 is TGTGCCAGCAGCTTAGGCGCGGGACGATCCCCGAACACCGGGGAGCTGTTTTTT. This encodes CASSLGAGRSPNTGELFF. Looking up the rest from reference TRBV7-8 and TRBJ2-2 gives the full variable domain: GAGVSQSPRYKVAKRGQDVALRCDPISGHVSLFWYQQALGQGPEFLTYFQNEAQLDKSGLPSDRFFAERPEGSVSTLKIQRTQQEDSAVYLCASSLGAGRSPNTGELFFGEGSRLTVL.

This clone has only a few counts. The V and J genes are TRBV3-1 (or the pseudogene TRBV3-2) and TRBJ1-1; 7 bases align to TRBD1. CDR3 length equals 14 residues. Germline values: CDR1 LGHDT, CDR2 YNNKEL (reference sequence). V lost 4 bases and J lost 1; bases outside the gene matches: 3. CDR3 in DNA: TGTGCCAGCAGCCCGACAGGGCGGAACACTGAAGCTTTCTTT. Translating gives CASSPTGRNTEAFF.